The 14 T cell receptor beta chains below come from one sample, sequenced in a study of neurological immune-mediated disorders. MiXCR, applied by TCRdb to the 5' RACE reads, yields one record per CDR3 protein. Of 70,000 to 95,000 distinct CDR3 sequences listed, less than 15% were seen once; the top ten hold under 7%. Sequenced sample: PBMCs. The receptors come from a woman aged 50 to 60 in good health.

This clonotype was counted a few times. The chain carries TRBV6-5 and TRBJ2-3; 8 bases are a match to TRBD2. Germline V gene sequence: CDR1 MNHEY, CDR2 SVGAGI. The CDR3 has 15 residues. The junction had 5 bases not matched to a gene; V was cut back by 2 bases and J by 4 bases. The CDR3 region is CASSYAGLAADTQYF. The DNA of the CDR3 is TGTGCCAGCAGTTACGCAGGACTAGCCGCAGATACGCAGTATTTT.

This clonotype was observed many times. This chain uses TRBV7-2 with TRBJ1-5; no clear D gene. CDR1 SGHTA and CDR2 FQGNSA come from the germline V gene. Trimming cost V 1 base and J 3 bases, with 10 bases left between them. CDR3 length: 15 amino acids. In DNA form, the CDR3 reads TGTGCCAGCAGCTTAGTTCGGGGAAACAATCAGCCCCAGCATTTT. This encodes CASSLVRGNNQPQHF.

The chain uses TRBV28 and TRBJ1-4; 9 bases are shared with TRBD1. CDR3 size: 15 residues. Germline V lookup: CDR1 MDHEN, CDR2 SYDVKM. J was trimmed by 7 bases and V by 6 bases; bases with no gene match: 9. DNA of the CDR3: TGTGCCAGCAGCTCTCGGACAGGGGTCTCTGAAAAACTGTTTTTT. It yields the protein CASSSRTGVSEKLFF.

This clonotype was observed at least ten times. V gene TRBV15 combines with J gene TRBJ2-7; 9 bases match TRBD2. This CDR3 contains 16 residues. Germline CDR1 LNHNV, CDR2 YYDKDF (reference sequence). V dropped 6 bases and J dropped 1; count of bases not matched to a gene: 10. The CDR3 DNA reads as TGTGCCACCAGACAAATGGGGCTAGCGGGGTCCTACGAGCAGTACTTC. Its protein product is CATRQMGLAGSYEQYF.

This clonotype was observed at least ten times. The chain employs TRBV11-2 and TRBJ2-7; TRBD1 matches at 8 bases. V lost 1 base, J lost 2 bases, and 1 base stayed unmatched. Germline V lookup: CDR1 SGHAT, CDR2 FQNNGV. This CDR3 has 14 amino acids. The CDR3 sequence is CASSLGTGPYEQYF. The CDR3 DNA reads TGTGCCAGCAGCTTAGGGACAGGGCCCTACGAGCAGTACTTC.

This clonotype was recorded at least ten times. CDR3 sequence reads: CSGVAGPNTGELFF. For the CDR3, the DNA is TGCAGCGGGGTAGCGGGGCCGAACACCGGGGAGCTGTTTTTT. J is TRBJ2-2 and V is TRBV29-1; the match to TRBD2 covers 8 bases. The length of the CDR3 is 14 residues. Germline V gene data show CDR1 as SQVTM and CDR2 as ANQGSEA. Trimming removed 7 bases from V and 0 bases from J; junction bases left unmatched: 4.

This clonotype was counted many times. This rearrangement joins TRBV5-1 to TRBJ2-3; D gene unclear. The CDR3 is 14 residues long. Germline CDR1 reads SGHRS; CDR2 reads YFSETQ. V shed 1 base and J shed 6 bases, with 12 bases lying between them. CDR3 sequence (DNA): TGCGCCAGCAGCTTGAATCGAGGTCTGGATACGCAGTATTTT. Its protein product is CASSLNRGLDTQYF.

This clonotype was recorded many times. The chain carries TRBV5-5 and TRBJ1-5, with D unclear. V was pared by 5 bases and J by 0 bases, with 12 bases between. Germline V gene lookup returns CDR1 SGHKS and CDR2 YYEKEE (reference sequence). The CDR3 is 15 residues long. In nucleotides, the CDR3 is TGTGCCAGCAGATTAGGACGGATTAGCAATCAGCCCCAGCATTTT. Encoded protein: CASRLGRISNQPQHF.

In its sample, this clonotype was seen many times. V is TRBV20-1 and J is TRBJ2-7, with TRBD2 matching over 11 bases. V shed 1 base, J shed 5 bases, and the junction held 4 bases outside the gene matches. Germline V lookup: CDR1 DFQATT, CDR2 SNEGSKA (reference sequence). CDR3 length: 14 residues. This CDR3 is CSARGTSGSDEQYF. The CDR3 DNA reads as TGCAGTGCTAGAGGGACTAGCGGGTCAGACGAGCAGTACTTC.

This clonotype was found many times. The V and J genes are TRBV7-6 and TRBJ2-2; D may be TRBD2 (7 bases). V lost 4 bases and J 2 bases, leaving 14 bases between the germline ends. This CDR3 comprises 16 residues. CDR1 and CDR2 from the germline V gene are SGHVS and FNYEAQ. The CDR3 here is CASSSQGGGNTGELFF. DNA for the CDR3: TGTGCCAGCAGCTCCCAGGGCGGGGGCAACACCGGGGAGCTGTTTTTT.

This clonotype has at least ten counts. The chain combines TRBV12-3 or TRBV12-4 with TRBJ2-1; TRBD2 matches 12 bases. After removal of 3 bases from V and 9 bases from J, the junction contained 6 bases not matched to a gene. The length of the CDR3 is 15 residues. Here the CDR3 DNA reads TGTGCCAGCAGTTTGACTAGCGGGGGCCGGGGTGAGCAGTTCTTC. It specifies CASSLTSGGRGEQFF.

This clonotype was recorded many times. The V call is TRBV20-1, the J call TRBJ2-3; 9 bases are shared with TRBD2. The CDR3 is 13 residues long. The J segment lost 3 bases and the V segment lost 5 bases, leaving 3 bases of the junction unmatched. Germline loops: CDR1 DFQATT, CDR2 SNEGSKA (reference sequence). The CDR3 sequence is CSAQTSGTDTQYF. Here the CDR3 DNA reads TGCAGTGCTCAGACTAGCGGTACAGATACGCAGTATTTT.

The chain uses TRBV12-3 or TRBV12-4 and TRBJ1-1, with 7 bases lining up with TRBD1. V shed 4 bases, J shed 0 bases, and the junction held 2 bases outside the gene matches. The CDR3 is 14 amino acids. CDR3 residues: CASSYGQVNTEAFF. The CDR3 coding sequence is TGTGCCAGCAGTTACGGACAGGTGAACACTGAAGCTTTCTTT.

This clonotype was recorded many times. The V call is TRBV20-1, the J call TRBJ2-3; D tentatively fits TRBD1 or TRBD2 (6 bases each). CDR1 and CDR2 (germline): DFQATT, SNEGSKA (reference sequence). V lost 2 bases, J lost 3 bases, and 12 bases lay in between. The CDR3 covers 14 residues. CDR3 protein: CSARQGRSTDTQYF. CDR3 nucleotide sequence: TGCAGTGCTAGACAGGGGAGGTCGACAGATACGCAGTATTTT.